Listed here are 19 T cell receptor beta chains from one sample, sequenced in a study of T cells after yellow fever vaccination. TCRdb re-called the 5' RACE reads with MiXCR, one entry per CDR3 protein. This sample has some 110,000 distinct CDR3 sequences, with 8.4% found just once. This specimen was CD8+ T cells sorted from PBMCs, taken 45 days after the yellow fever booster vaccination. The receptor set was obtained from a man under 40 who received the YFV17D yellow fever vaccine.

The chain uses TRBV10-3 and TRBJ2-1; the match to TRBD2 covers 13 bases. Germline lookup yields CDR1 ENHRY and CDR2 SYGVKD. With 3 bases clipped from V and 5 bases from J, the junction kept 4 bases outside the gene matches. The CDR3 runs to 16 residues. CDR3 nucleotides: TGTGCCATCAGTGATTGGACTAGCGGGAGTGACAATGAGCAGTTCTTC. It codes for CAISDWTSGSDNEQFF.

This clonotype was recorded a few times. The chain combines TRBV4-1 with TRBJ2-2; either TRBD1 or TRBD2 may fit D (6 bases each). V gave up 5 bases and J gave up 1 base, with 14 bases separating them. Germline V gene lookup returns CDR1 MGHRA and CDR2 YSYEKL. The CDR3 runs to 16 residues. CDR3 sequence reads: CASSIPEGVNTGELFF. CDR3 nucleotides: TGCGCCAGCAGCATACCGGAGGGGGTGAACACCGGGGAGCTGTTTTTT.

Ten or more counts support this clonotype. This sequence joins TRBV6-1 and TRBJ1-1; 8 bases are shared with TRBD1. The J segment lost 1 base and the V segment lost 5 bases, leaving 3 bases of the junction unmatched. CDR1 is MNHNS, CDR2 SASEGT, per germline. This CDR3 contains 14 residues. The CDR3 DNA is TGTGCCAGCAGTCTGGACAGGGCGAACACTGAAGCTTTCTTT. Translated, it gives CASSLDRANTEAFF.

Ten or more counts support this clonotype. The chain carries TRBV27 and TRBJ1-2, with TRBD1 as a possible D gene (5 bases). Germline lookup yields CDR1 MNHEY and CDR2 SMNVEV (reference sequence). Between the trimmed V and J ends, which lost 5 bases and 4 bases, there was a span of 11 bases. The CDR3 spans 13 residues. The CDR3 coding sequence is TGTGCCAGCAGTGTCCAGGGAGGCTATGGCTACACCTTC. Amino acids: CASSVQGGYGYTF.

V is TRBV27 and J is TRBJ1-5; tentatively, D is TRBD1 (5 bases). The V end was cut by 0 bases, the J end by 5 bases, with 14 bases between. Per germline, CDR1 MNHEY and CDR2 SMNVEV (reference sequence). The CDR3 length is 16 residues. CDR3 in amino acids: CASSLSPDIFDQPQHF. CDR3 sequence (DNA): TGTGCCAGCAGTTTATCACCGGACATTTTTGATCAGCCCCAGCATTTT.

DNA for the CDR3: TGTGCCAGCAAACCGACTAGCGGGAGGGGAATTGTGATCGAGCAGTACTTC. Its protein is CASKPTSGRGIVIEQYF. The chain combines TRBV11-2 with TRBJ2-7, with 14 positions matching TRBD2. CDR3 length: 17 amino acids. Trimming at V came to 7 bases and at J to 6 bases, leaving 14 bases not matched to a gene. From germline, CDR1 is SGHAT and CDR2 FQNNGV. Supplemented by reference TRBV11-2 and TRBJ2-7, the full variable domain reads EAGVAQSPRYKIIEKRQSVAFWCNPISGHATLYWYQQILGQGPKLLIQFQNNGVVDDSQLPKDRFSAERLKGVDSTLKIQPAKLEDSAVYLCASKPTSGRGIVIEQYFGPGTRLTVT.

The table lists this clonotype with many counts. The genes are TRBV6-5 and TRBJ2-5, with 7 bases matching TRBD1. The CDR3 runs to 15 residues. In germline, CDR1 is MNHEY, CDR2 SVGAGI. V lost 2 bases, J lost 0 bases, and 3 bases stayed unmatched. This chain's CDR3 is CASSYTGQNQETQYF. For the CDR3, the DNA is TGTGCCAGCAGTTACACGGGACAGAACCAAGAGACCCAGTACTTC.

At least ten counts were recorded for this clonotype. The V and J genes are TRBV27 and TRBJ1-1; the D gene is possibly TRBD1 (5 bases). Between the trimmed V and J ends, which lost 3 bases and 0 bases, there was a span of 11 bases. Germline V lookup: CDR1 MNHEY, CDR2 SMNVEV (reference sequence). The CDR3 is 15 amino acids. The DNA for the CDR3 is TGTGCCAGCAGTTTGGGAGGGACTCTGAACACTGAAGCTTTCTTT. Amino acids: CASSLGGTLNTEAFF.

This clonotype was observed many times. V gene TRBV7-2 combines with J gene TRBJ2-7, with D perhaps TRBD2 (5 bases). Germline CDR1 is SGHTA and CDR2 is FQGNSA. The CDR3 has 14 residues. V gave up 0 bases and J gave up 2 bases, with 8 bases separating them. The CDR3 bases are TGTGCCAGCAGCTTAGCGGAGGTACCCTACGAGCAGTACTTC. Residues: CASSLAEVPYEQYF.

This clonotype was counted ten times or more. CDR3 coding DNA: TGCGCCAGCAGCCAACTACTAGCAGGGAGCTCCTACAATGAGCAGTTCTTC. This translates into CASSQLLAGSSYNEQFF. This sequence joins TRBV5-1 and TRBJ2-1, with a weak D call TRBD2 (6 bases). V lost 4 bases and J lost 0, with 17 bases in between. The CDR3 has 17 amino acids. Germline V gene data show CDR1 as SGHRS and CDR2 as YFSETQ.

V gene TRBV6-2 or TRBV6-3 combines with J gene TRBJ2-1; D is perhaps TRBD2 (6 bases). CDR1 is MNHEY, CDR2 SVGEGT, per germline. The CDR3 covers 14 residues. V lost 6 bases and J 8 bases, leaving 17 bases between the germline ends. The CDR3 sequence is CASRLAGTGDEQFF. The CDR3 DNA reads TGTGCCAGCAGATTGGCTGGGACGGGAGATGAGCAGTTCTTC.

This clonotype was seen a few times. V and J are TRBV7-2 and TRBJ2-5, with D maybe TRBD2 (5 bases). Per the germline V gene, CDR1 is SGHTA and CDR2 is FQGNSA. Deletions cut 2 bases from V and 0 bases from J, with 7 bases between. The CDR3 sequence is 14 residues long. This CDR3 reads CASSLPGNQETQYF. CDR3 sequence (DNA): TGTGCCAGCAGCTTACCCGGGAACCAAGAGACCCAGTACTTC.

This clonotype was detected many times. The rearrangement joins TRBV12-3 or TRBV12-4 to TRBJ2-5; 9 positions match TRBD1. After removal of 5 bases from V and 3 bases from J, the junction contained 4 bases not matched to a gene. This CDR3 is 14 amino acids long. CDR3 coding DNA: TGTGCCAGCAGTGAAACAGGGGGCAAAGAGACCCAGTACTTC. Its translation: CASSETGGKETQYF.

This clonotype was picked up many times. The chain links TRBV6-2 or TRBV6-3 to TRBJ2-7; 10 nucleotides match TRBD2. This CDR3 comprises 18 residues. Germline assignment: CDR1 MNHEY and CDR2 SVGEGT. The trim removed 0 bases at V and 3 bases at J, leaving 11 bases unmatched. CDR3 in amino acids: CASSYSVLAGEIDYEQYF. In DNA form, the CDR3 reads TGTGCCAGCAGTTACTCCGTTCTAGCGGGAGAGATCGACTACGAGCAGTACTTC.

J is TRBJ2-2 and V is TRBV15, with 7 nucleotides matching TRBD2. The CDR3 extends over 11 amino acids. The germline CDR1 and CDR2 sequences are LNHNV and YYDKDF (reference sequence). V was clipped by 8 bases and J by 8 bases; unmatched bases: 2. The CDR3 here is CATGGGGELFF. DNA of the CDR3: TGTGCCACCGGGGGAGGGGGGGAGCTGTTTTTT.

There are many counts of this clonotype. The chain couples TRBV5-1 to TRBJ1-1; possibly TRBD1 for D (5 bases). The V gene's germline CDR1 is SGHRS and CDR2 YFSETQ. Between the trimmed V and J ends, which lost 6 bases and 4 bases, there was a span of 7 bases. This CDR3 region has 11 residues. The CDR3: CASNQGTEAFF. The CDR3 region has the DNA TGCGCCAGCAACCAGGGCACTGAAGCTTTCTTT. Full variable domain (rest looked up from reference TRBV5-1 and TRBJ1-1): KAGVTQTPRYLIKTRGQQVTLSCSPISGHRSVSWYQQTPGQGLQFLFEYFSETQRNKGNFPGRFSGRQFSNSRSEMNVSTLELGDSALYLCASNQGTEAFFGQGTRLTVV.

This clonotype was observed a few times. V gene TRBV7-3 combines with J gene TRBJ1-1; perhaps TRBD1 as D (5 bases). Germline CDR1 reads SGHTA; CDR2 reads FQGTGA. The CDR3 length is 14 residues. Trimming removed 5 bases at V and 2 bases at J, with 12 bases between. CDR3 nucleotide sequence: TGTGCCAGCAGCAAAGGGGCCACCAACACTGAAGCTTTCTTT. It specifies CASSKGATNTEAFF.

The table lists this clonotype with many counts. V and J are TRBV27 and TRBJ2-1; possibly TRBD2 for D (5 bases). From germline, CDR1 is MNHEY and CDR2 SMNVEV (reference sequence). Deletions cut 4 bases from V and 7 bases from J, with 14 bases between. The CDR3 consists of 14 residues. In DNA form, the CDR3 reads TGTGCCAGCAGTTCACGCGGACTGGGGAATGAGCAGTTCTTC. Translating it yields CASSSRGLGNEQFF.

This clonotype was picked up many times. V usage is TRBV29-1 and J usage is TRBJ1-5; 7 positions agree with TRBD1. Per the germline V gene, CDR1 is SQVTM and CDR2 is ANQGSEA. The CDR3 is 14 residues long. The V and J ends lost 4 bases and 2 bases, in that order; junction bases with no gene match: 5. The CDR3, as DNA: TGCAGCGTTGTCCCTACAGGGGGCAATCAGCCCCAGCATTTT. This encodes CSVVPTGGNQPQHF.